Detailed here is one TCR beta chain. What it binds is unknown. The source of the sample is a study of CXCR3-negative and CXCR3-positive naive CD8 T cells. Whole-study results and caveats: CXCR3-positive naive cells carried more hydrophobic TRB CDR3s than CXCR3-negative ones.

Naive CD8+ T cells displayed a CD45RO-CCR7+CD27+CD95- phenotype. UMI-labeled TRB cDNA libraries were prepared by 5' RACE. Each CDR3 protein gets one entry in TCRdb, which reprocessed the 5' RACE reads and gives no DNA. The specimen's table records around 61,000 distinct CDR3 sequences. The sequence was obtained from a human donor in good health. Some clones in this sample may be carry-over from other donors' samples. The sample was naive CXCR3+ CD8+ T cells from blood. Subset meaning: CD45RO-CCR7+CD27+CD95- naive CD8+ T cells expressing CXCR3 (TNR3+).

The CDR3 loop is CASSFGRGSTYEQYF. The chain uses TRBV27 and TRBJ2-7; TCRdb's D gene call, TRBD1, goes unchecked for lack of DNA. Germline-derived CDR1 and CDR2 are MNHEY and SMNVEV (reference sequence). CDR3 length: 15 amino acids.